Detailed here is one T cell receptor beta chain. The sample is drawn from a study of control samples from healthy donors and cancer patients. The protocol was immunoSEQ multiplex PCR, while the TCRdb copy is restricted to in-frame clones and leaves out a portion. The sample records 170,000 or so clones, 85% to 95% being singletons. The germline V gene encodes CDR1 MDHEN and CDR2 SYDVKM. Trimming stripped 3 bases from V and 0 bases from J, with 11 bases between. This CDR3 comprises 15 residues. Sequenced input: blood. The rearrangement joins TRBV28 to TRBJ1-1; D is unclear. This TCR derives from a young man in good health. CDR3 in DNA: TGTGCCAGCAGTTTTCCGGGAGCCTTGAACACTGAAGCTTTCTTT. Protein: CASSFPGALNTEAFF.